Below, 29 T cell receptor beta chains from the same sample are listed, as sequenced in a study of blood T cell repertoires in COVID-19. Some clones are missing from TCRdb's copy, which holds only in-frame ones; the method was immunoSEQ multiplex PCR. There are about 320,000 clones in the sample; 88% occur only once, and less than 5.5% lies in the top ten. Sequenced input: PBMCs or T cells enriched from blood (not recorded which). These receptors came from a man aged 25-45 years who had recovered from COVID-19.

V and J are TRBV5-1 and TRBJ2-7; possible D gene TRBD1, 6 bases. This CDR3 contains 15 residues. The V gene's germline CDR1 is SGHRS and CDR2 YFSETQ. The ends were cut back, 0 bases at V and 5 bases at J, with 15 bases in the middle. CDR3: CASSLVGLQGNEQYF. The CDR3 DNA reads TGCGCCAGCAGCTTGGTTGGGCTACAGGGAAACGAGCAGTACTTC. Full variable domain (outside the CDR3, taken from reference TRBV5-1 and TRBJ2-7): KAGVTQTPRYLIKTRGQQVTLSCSPISGHRSVSWYQQTPGQGLQFLFEYFSETQRNKGNFPGRFSGRQFSNSRSEMNVSTLELGDSALYLCASSLVGLQGNEQYFGPGTRLTVT.

This rearrangement joins TRBV29-1 to TRBJ2-5, with 10 bases matching TRBD1. Trimming removed 7 bases from V and 5 bases from J; junction bases left unmatched: 13. From germline, CDR1 is SQVTM and CDR2 ANQGSEA. This CDR3 spans 15 amino acids. In DNA, the CDR3 is TGCAGCGGCACCCCCGGGACAGGGGCGTGGGAGACCCAGTACTTC. Protein sequence: CSGTPGTGAWETQYF.

The rearrangement joins TRBV6-5 to TRBJ1-2, with 9 bases matching TRBD1. The ends lost 5 bases at V and 6 bases at J; junction bases unmatched: 4. The CDR3 runs to 13 residues. Germline V gives CDR1 MNHEY, CDR2 SVGAGI. The CDR3 DNA reads as TGTGCCAGCAGTACACAGGGGGCTGATGGCTACACCTTC. Its translation is CASSTQGADGYTF.

The V and J genes are TRBV5-5 and TRBJ2-1, with D perhaps matching TRBD2 (6 bases). This CDR3 is 16 amino acids long. Germline V gene sequence: CDR1 SGHKS, CDR2 YYEKEE (reference sequence). Trimming removed 7 bases from V and 9 bases from J, with 26 bases in between. The CDR3 DNA reads as TGTGCCAGCCAAGAATATCGCGGGGCAGGGCAGGGTGAGCAGTTCTTC. This encodes CASQEYRGAGQGEQFF.

J is TRBJ2-3 and V is TRBV15, with a weak D call TRBD1 (6 bases). Trimming removed 1 base at V and 2 bases at J, with 10 bases between. The CDR3 is made up of 15 amino acids. Germline lookup yields CDR1 LNHNV and CDR2 YYDKDF (reference sequence). CDR3 in amino acids: CATSRGQDDTDTQYF. For the CDR3, the DNA is TGTGCCACCAGCAGAGGACAGGACGACACAGATACGCAGTATTTT. The whole variable domain, filled in from reference TRBV15 and TRBJ2-3, reads DAMVIQNPRYQVTQFGKPVTLSCSQTLNHNVMYWYQQKSSQAPKLLFHYYDKDFNNEADTPDNFQSRRPNTSFCFLDIRSPGLGDTAMYLCATSRGQDDTDTQYFGPGTRLTVL.

This chain connects TRBV4-2 to TRBJ2-5, with 14 bases lining up with TRBD2. V lost 2 bases and J lost 3; bases outside the gene matches: 2. This CDR3 is built from 16 residues. The germline V gene has CDR1 LGHNA and CDR2 YNFKEQ. The DNA of the CDR3 is TGTGCCAGCAGCCAAAAGACTAGCGGGGGGGAAGAGACCCAGTACTTC. This sequence encodes CASSQKTSGGEETQYF.

A few counts support this clone. The chain has TRBV9 and TRBJ2-7; D is perhaps TRBD1 (6 bases). The CDR3 runs 15 residues. Trimming removed 0 bases from V and 7 bases from J, with 17 bases in between. Germline CDR1 and CDR2: SGDLS and YYNGEE. Here the CDR3 reads CASSVGGGDIGEQYF. CDR3 in DNA: TGTGCCAGCAGCGTAGGTGGGGGCGACATAGGGGAGCAGTACTTC.

V is TRBV3-1 (or the pseudogene TRBV3-2) and J is TRBJ2-4; D uncertain. The CDR3 is 15 residues long. V was trimmed by 0 bases and J by 7 bases, leaving 13 bases between them. The germline V gene encodes CDR1 LGHDT and CDR2 YNNKEL (reference sequence). DNA of the CDR3: TGTGCCAGCAGCCAAGAGGCTAGGCCAGAGAACATTCAGTACTTC. It is translated as CASSQEARPENIQYF.

The rearrangement links TRBV24-1 to TRBJ2-5; TRBD1 aligns across 7 bases. CDR3 length: 13 amino acids. V trimming: 4 bases; J trimming: 4 bases; junction bases outside the gene matches: 2. Germline lookup yields CDR1 KGHDR and CDR2 SFDVKD. CDR3 sequence: CATSETGVETQYF. The DNA for the CDR3 is TGTGCCACCAGTGAAACAGGGGTAGAGACCCAGTACTTC.

J is TRBJ1-2 and V is TRBV27; D possibly corresponds to TRBD1 (6 bases). CDR1 is MNHEY and CDR2 is SMNVEV in the germline V gene (reference sequence). The germline V and J ends were trimmed by 6 bases and 2 bases, with 25 bases remaining between them. The length of the CDR3 is 18 residues. Here the CDR3 reads CASSPWGGGAGENYGYTF. In nucleotides, the CDR3 is TGTGCCAGCAGCCCCTGGGGCGGGGGCGCGGGGGAAAACTATGGCTACACCTTC.

The chain employs TRBV18 and TRBJ2-7, with D perhaps matching TRBD1 (5 bases). The V gene lost 0 bases and the J gene lost 7 bases, with 10 bases spanning the gap. Germline V CDR1 and CDR2: KGHSH, LQKENI. The CDR3 length is 13 residues. CDR3 protein: CASSPPTQVEQYF. The CDR3 nucleotides are TGTGCCAGCTCACCACCGACACAGGTAGAGCAGTACTTC. Full variable domain (rest looked up from reference TRBV18 and TRBJ2-7): NAGVMQNPRHLVRRRGQEARLRCSPMKGHSHVYWYRQLPEEGLKFMVYLQKENIIDESGMPKERFSAEFPKEGPSILRIQQVVRGDSAAYFCASSPPTQVEQYFGPGTRLTVT.

CDR3 loop: CASSVRGANEQFF. In DNA, the CDR3 is TGTGCCAGCAGTGTCCGGGGGGCCAATGAGCAGTTCTTC. The chain couples TRBV6-2 or TRBV6-3 to TRBJ2-1; D is possibly TRBD2 (7 bases). Trimming removed 5 bases at V and 6 bases at J, with 11 bases between. The germline CDR1 and CDR2 sequences are MNHEY and SVGEGT. The CDR3 is 13 residues long.

J is TRBJ1-4 and V is TRBV3-1 (or the pseudogene TRBV3-2), with a possible D match to TRBD1 (5 bases). This CDR3 has 15 amino acids. Trimming removed 4 bases from V and 3 bases from J, with 12 bases in between. Germline V gene data show CDR1 as LGHDT and CDR2 as YNNKEL (reference sequence). The CDR3 DNA reads as TGTGCCAGCAGCCTTGGCCGACAGCCTAATGAAAAACTGTTTTTT. Amino acids: CASSLGRQPNEKLFF.

The J gene is TRBJ2-5, the V gene TRBV7-8, with 8 bases fitting TRBD1. CDR3 length: 13 amino acids. V shed 4 bases and J 5 bases; nucleotides not matched to a gene: 3. Germline V gene lookup returns CDR1 SGHVS and CDR2 FQNEAQ. In DNA form, the CDR3 reads TGTGCCAGCAGCTCGACAGGGGCCGAGACCCAGTACTTC. Translation: CASSSTGAETQYF.

The V and J genes are TRBV3-1 (or the pseudogene TRBV3-2) and TRBJ2-1; a weak D match, TRBD2 (5 bases). The V and J ends lost 0 bases and 5 bases respectively, with 11 bases between them. This CDR3 has 15 amino acids. Per germline, CDR1 LGHDT and CDR2 YNNKEL (reference sequence). The CDR3 sequence: CASSQDAGRHNEQFF. DNA of the CDR3: TGTGCCAGCAGCCAAGATGCGGGCAGACACAATGAGCAGTTCTTC.

This rearrangement joins TRBV10-3 to TRBJ1-3; D possibly corresponds to TRBD1 (5 bases). The ends were cut back, 3 bases at V and 4 bases at J, with 10 bases in the middle. This CDR3 is built from 14 residues. Germline values: CDR1 ENHRY, CDR2 SYGVKD. CDR3 nucleotide sequence: TGTGCCATCAGTGATGCGGGACCGGGAAACACCATATATTTT. This codes for CAISDAGPGNTIYF.

J is TRBJ2-2 and V is TRBV5-1; TRBD1 aligns across 7 bases. Trimming cost V 0 bases and J 4 bases; bases outside gene matches: 6. Germline values: CDR1 SGHRS, CDR2 YFSETQ. The length of the CDR3 is 16 residues. The CDR3, as DNA: TGCGCCAGCAGCTTGGACAGGGGTCCGGGCACCGGGGAGCTGTTTTTT. Encoded protein: CASSLDRGPGTGELFF.

The chain links TRBV4-1 to TRBJ1-5; D unclear. The CDR3 extends over 15 amino acids. V shed 3 bases and J shed 0 bases, with 9 bases lying between them. Germline V gene lookup returns CDR1 MGHRA and CDR2 YSYEKL. The CDR3 spells CASSQFRDSNQPQHF. CDR3 coding DNA: TGCGCCAGCAGCCAGTTTCGGGATAGCAATCAGCCCCAGCATTTT.

This chain connects TRBV2 to TRBJ2-2; D is uncertain. This CDR3 has 13 amino acids. Germline assignment: CDR1 SNHLY and CDR2 FYNNEI. V dropped 7 bases and J dropped 1 base, with 7 bases sitting between them. The CDR3 sequence: CASNDRNTGELFF. The CDR3 coding sequence is TGTGCCAGCAATGACCGGAACACCGGGGAGCTGTTTTTT.

The gene calls are TRBV19 and TRBJ1-4; D is unclear. Germline V CDR1 and CDR2: LNHDA, SQIVND (reference sequence). Between the trimmed V and J ends, which lost 6 bases and 7 bases, there was a span of 12 bases. The CDR3 is 13 residues long. The CDR3 region is CASRSGAGEKLFF. The CDR3 DNA is TGTGCCAGTAGATCAGGAGCGGGTGAAAAACTGTTTTTT.

The chain joins TRBV3-1 (or the pseudogene TRBV3-2) to TRBJ1-2; D is undetermined. CDR3 length equals 14 residues. V was pared by 1 base and J by 4 bases, with 10 bases between. Germline V gives CDR1 LGHDT, CDR2 YNNKEL (reference sequence). CDR3 coding DNA: TGTGCCAGCAGCCAAGCGGAGGTGCTCTATGGCTACACCTTC. Protein product: CASSQAEVLYGYTF.

The chain links TRBV7-8 to TRBJ1-1; no reliable D call. CDR3 size: 15 residues. Germline CDR1 is SGHVS and CDR2 is FQNEAQ. The V end lost 2 bases, the J end lost 1 base, and 11 bases lay between the germline ends. The CDR3 sequence is CASSLTRQTNTEAFF. CDR3 DNA sequence: TGTGCCAGCAGCTTAACGAGACAAACGAACACTGAAGCTTTCTTT. Full variable domain (missing parts from reference TRBV7-8 and TRBJ1-1): GAGVSQSPRYKVAKRGQDVALRCDPISGHVSLFWYQQALGQGPEFLTYFQNEAQLDKSGLPSDRFFAERPEGSVSTLKIQRTQQEDSAVYLCASSLTRQTNTEAFFGQGTRLTVV.

V and J are TRBV13 and TRBJ1-2; 12 bases are shared with TRBD1. V shed 0 bases and J 2 bases; nucleotides not matched to a gene: 1. The length of the CDR3 is 16 residues. Germline V CDR1 and CDR2: PRHDT, FYEKMQ (reference sequence). The CDR3 coding sequence is TGTGCCAGCAGCTTAGGGGGGACAGGGGGCAACTATGGCTACACCTTC. Translated: CASSLGGTGGNYGYTF. The variable domain in full, with the rest retrieved from reference TRBV13 and TRBJ1-2, is AAGVIQSPRHLIKEKRETATLKCYPIPRHDTVYWYQQGPGQDPQFLISFYEKMQSDKGSIPDRFSAQQFSDYHSELNMSSLELGDSALYFCASSLGGTGGNYGYTFGSGTRLTVV.

This clone was observed once. The chain recombines TRBV5-1 with TRBJ2-1; TRBD1 matches 9 bases. The CDR3 extends over 15 amino acids. The germline CDR1 and CDR2 sequences are SGHRS and YFSETQ. Trimming took 0 bases from V and 8 from J; bases not matched to a gene: 6. In DNA, the CDR3 is TGCGCCAGCAGCTTGGGACAGGGGGTGCGGTATGAGCAGTTCTTC. Residues: CASSLGQGVRYEQFF.

The chain employs TRBV4-1 and TRBJ1-2; 7 positions agree with TRBD1. The CDR3 sequence is 14 residues long. Germline CDR1 and CDR2: MGHRA and YSYEKL. V shed 8 bases, J shed 5 bases, and the junction held 11 bases outside the gene matches. CDR3 DNA: TGCGCCAGCGGAGAACCGGGACAGCTTTATGGCTACACCTTC. Residues: CASGEPGQLYGYTF.

This clone was seen a single time. The chain links TRBV10-1 to TRBJ2-5; tentative D call: TRBD1 (6 bases). This CDR3 contains 18 residues. Germline CDR1 is WNHNN and CDR2 is SYGVQD (reference sequence). Trimming took 0 bases from V and 1 from J, leaving 18 bases between them. The CDR3 DNA reads TGCGCCAGCAGTGAGTCGACAGGCCCAGCGGACCTCCAAGAGACCCAGTACTTC. Protein sequence: CASSESTGPADLQETQYF.

The chain carries TRBV15 and TRBJ2-5; 7 nucleotides align to TRBD1. There are 15 residues in the CDR3. Germline CDR1 reads LNHNV; CDR2 reads YYDKDF (reference sequence). The junction had 6 bases not matched to a gene; V was cut back by 3 bases and J by 2 bases. The CDR3 coding sequence is TGTGCCACCAGCAGCCTTGGGACAGTTCAAGAGACCCAGTACTTC. Translating gives CATSSLGTVQETQYF. The whole variable domain, filled in from reference TRBV15 and TRBJ2-5, reads DAMVIQNPRYQVTQFGKPVTLSCSQTLNHNVMYWYQQKSSQAPKLLFHYYDKDFNNEADTPDNFQSRRPNTSFCFLDIRSPGLGDTAMYLCATSSLGTVQETQYFGPGTRLLVL.

The CDR3 DNA sequence: TGTGCCAGCAGCTGGGGGGACGCCGGGGAGCTGTTTTTT. This codes for CASSWGDAGELFF. V is TRBV5-4 and J is TRBJ2-2; a possible D gene is TRBD2 (6 bases). Germline V CDR1 and CDR2: SGHNT, YYREEE (reference sequence). The germline V and J ends were trimmed by 3 bases and 6 bases, with 9 bases remaining between them. The CDR3 covers 13 residues.

This clone was seen a single time. The chain uses TRBV4-2 and TRBJ2-7; 11 nucleotides line up with TRBD2. This CDR3 is 19 amino acids long. The V and J ends lost 1 base and 2 bases, in that order; junction bases with no gene match: 13. The germline CDR1 and CDR2 sequences are LGHNA and YNFKEQ. CDR3 in amino acids: CASSQGAPSGGSSTYEQYF. The CDR3 coding sequence is TGTGCCAGCAGCCAAGGGGCACCTAGCGGGGGGTCCTCAACCTACGAGCAGTACTTC.